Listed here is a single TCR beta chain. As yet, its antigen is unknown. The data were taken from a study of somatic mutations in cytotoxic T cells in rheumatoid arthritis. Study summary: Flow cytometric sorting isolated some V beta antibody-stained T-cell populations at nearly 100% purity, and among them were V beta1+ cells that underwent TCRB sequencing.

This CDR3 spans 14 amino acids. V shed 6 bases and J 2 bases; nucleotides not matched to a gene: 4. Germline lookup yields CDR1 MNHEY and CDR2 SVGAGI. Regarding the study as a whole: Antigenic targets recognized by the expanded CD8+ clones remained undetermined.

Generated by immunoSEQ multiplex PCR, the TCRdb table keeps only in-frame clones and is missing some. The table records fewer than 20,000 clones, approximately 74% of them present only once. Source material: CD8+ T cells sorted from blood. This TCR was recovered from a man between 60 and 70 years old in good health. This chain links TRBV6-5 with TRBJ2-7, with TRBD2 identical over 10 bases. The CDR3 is CASRKAGGAYEQYF. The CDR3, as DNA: TGTGCCAGCAGAAAAGCGGGGGGGGCCTACGAGCAGTACTTC.